This T cell receptor (beta chain) is from a study of blood T cell repertoires in COVID-19. As for the study in general: The United States, Italy and Spain were the sources of the acute and convalescent COVID-19 samples. The cDNA or gDNA used as material had been derived from T cells, B-cell-depleted T cells, or PBMCs.

The CDR3 sequence is 15 residues long. Germline loops: CDR1 SGDLS, CDR2 YYNGEE. J lost 4 bases, V lost 2 bases, and 4 bases had no gene match. In the study's own analysis: For nucleated cells, counts were estimated from reference gene primer amplification. Here immunoSEQ multiplex PCR was the method, and the copy in TCRdb shows in-frame clones only, minus some. V and J calls and clone size are those listed in that table; D and trimming were worked out from the DNA. This repertoire shows more than 60,000 clones, almost 85% found once; its top ten account for about 16%. This chain links TRBV9 with TRBJ2-2; 8 bases are a match to TRBD2. The clonotype originates from a human donor in a cohort sampled during active COVID-19. The sample consisted of peripheral blood. The CDR3 protein is CASSVSGVSTGELFF. Here the CDR3 DNA reads TGTGCCAGCAGCGTTAGCGGGGTGTCCACCGGGGAGCTGTTTTTT.